The 30 T cell receptor beta chains presented below share a single source sample, sequenced in a study of blood T cell repertoires in COVID-19. The repertoire was sequenced with immunoSEQ multiplex PCR; TCRdb's copy has only in-frame clones and lacks some. The sample has 300,000 to 400,000 clones, 75% to 90% seen once. The sample consisted of peripheral blood. Receptors originate from a woman aged 55-69 years with COVID-19, enrolled during active disease.

The genes are TRBV6-4 and TRBJ1-2, with a possible D match to TRBD1 (6 bases). This CDR3 contains 14 residues. The germline CDR1 and CDR2 sequences are MRHNA and SNTAGT. V lost 6 bases to trimming and J lost 2 bases, with 13 bases between them. The DNA of the CDR3 is TGTGCCAGCAGCGCCGGGACAACAAACTATGGCTACACCTTC. Translation gives CASSAGTTNYGYTF.

The chain has TRBV6-2 or TRBV6-3 and TRBJ1-2; weak D call: TRBD1 (6 bases). Germline CDR1 and CDR2: MNHEY and SVGEGT. The V end was cut by 5 bases, the J end by 4 bases, with 11 bases between. This CDR3 is 13 amino acids long. As DNA, the CDR3 is TGTGCCAGCAGTAACAGGGTTGGCTATGGCTACACCTTC. This sequence encodes CASSNRVGYGYTF.

Only one count was recorded for this clone. The J gene is TRBJ2-7, the V gene TRBV6-5, with 9 bases matching TRBD1. CDR1 is MNHEY, CDR2 SVGAGI, per germline. After removal of 4 bases from V and 3 bases from J, the junction contained 7 bases not matched to a gene. The CDR3 runs 15 residues. This CDR3 is CASSWDRDLLYEQYF. CDR3 in DNA: TGTGCCAGCAGTTGGGACAGGGACCTACTCTACGAGCAGTACTTC.

V gene TRBV19 combines with J gene TRBJ2-2; 7 bases are shared with TRBD1. From germline, CDR1 is LNHDA and CDR2 SQIVND (reference sequence). Trimming at V came to 3 bases and at J to 2 bases, leaving 6 bases not matched to a gene. The CDR3 sequence is 16 residues long. For the CDR3, the DNA is TGTGCCAGTAGTATTTGGGGGACAGCTAACACCGGGGAGCTGTTTTTT. Its translation: CASSIWGTANTGELFF. Supplemented by reference TRBV19 and TRBJ2-2, the full variable domain reads DGGITQSPKYLFRKEGQNVTLSCEQNLNHDAMYWYRQDPGQGLRLIYYSQIVNDFQKGDIAEGYSVSREKKESFPLTVTSAQKNPTAFYLCASSIWGTANTGELFFGEGSRLTVL.

The V and J genes are TRBV4-3 and TRBJ2-3; 8 bases fit TRBD1. The CDR3 has 19 amino acids. CDR1 is LGHNA and CDR2 is YSLEER in the germline V gene. With V trimmed by 0 bases and J by 2 bases, 13 bases remained unmatched. The CDR3 region is CASSQDPQGVSDFTDTQYF. DNA of the CDR3: TGCGCCAGCAGCCAAGATCCACAGGGGGTATCGGACTTCACAGATACGCAGTATTTT.

The gene calls are TRBV18 and TRBJ1-3; D is perhaps TRBD1 (5 bases). The CDR3 runs 18 residues. The V gene lost 4 bases and the J gene lost 1 base, with 20 bases spanning the gap. CDR1 KGHSH and CDR2 LQKENI come from the germline V gene. The CDR3: CASSRPGGESFSGNTIYF. CDR3 in DNA: TGTGCCAGCTCACGACCCGGAGGGGAGAGTTTTTCTGGAAACACCATATATTTT.

V usage is TRBV9 and J usage is TRBJ1-1; 7 bases line up with TRBD1. The length of the CDR3 is 16 residues. Germline values: CDR1 SGDLS, CDR2 YYNGEE. Trimming took 0 bases from V and 5 from J; bases not matched to a gene: 10. The CDR3: CASSVAGVAGGTEAFF. The CDR3 coding sequence is TGTGCCAGCAGCGTAGCTGGGGTGGCAGGGGGGACTGAAGCTTTCTTT. Full variable domain (remainder filled in from reference TRBV9 and TRBJ1-1): DSGVTQTPKHLITATGQRVTLRCSPRSGDLSVYWYQQSLDQGLQFLIQYYNGEERAKGNILERFSAQQFPDLHSELNLSSLELGDSALYFCASSVAGVAGGTEAFFGQGTRLTVV.

The CDR3 sequence: CASSGQGGYGYTF. CDR3 nucleotide sequence: TGTGCCAGCTCCGGGCAAGGGGGCTATGGCTACACCTTC. This chain connects TRBV18 to TRBJ1-2; possibly TRBD1 for D (6 bases). CDR1 and CDR2 from the germline V gene are KGHSH and LQKENI. The CDR3 has 13 amino acids. V gave up 6 bases and J gave up 4 bases, with 12 bases separating them.

The chain joins TRBV6-2 or TRBV6-3 to TRBJ2-7; 7 bases fit TRBD2. Germline CDR1 and CDR2: MNHEY and SVGEGT. This CDR3 has 15 residues. The V gene end was trimmed by 5 bases and the J gene end by 3 bases; junction bases not matched to a gene: 10. Written as DNA, the CDR3 is TGTGCCAGCAGTCCCCATTTTGGCGGGGGCTACGAGCAGTACTTC. Residues: CASSPHFGGGYEQYF.

This chain uses TRBV3-1 (or the pseudogene TRBV3-2) with TRBJ1-1; a possible D gene is TRBD1 (5 bases). The ends were cut back, 0 bases at V and 4 bases at J, with 9 bases in the middle. The germline V gene has CDR1 LGHDT and CDR2 YNNKEL (reference sequence). The CDR3 covers 14 residues. The CDR3 bases are TGTGCCAGCAGCCAAGATAATAGGGGCACTGAAGCTTTCTTT. It yields the protein CASSQDNRGTEAFF.

This chain connects TRBV19 to TRBJ2-7; 11 positions agree with TRBD2. The CDR3 runs 15 residues. CDR1 is LNHDA, CDR2 SQIVND, per germline (reference sequence). The trim removed 3 bases at V and 7 bases at J, leaving 8 bases unmatched. CDR3 sequence: CASSMGLADPREQYF. In nucleotides, the CDR3 is TGTGCCAGTAGTATGGGACTAGCGGACCCTAGGGAGCAGTACTTC.

This chain links TRBV11-3 with TRBJ1-1; 7 bases are a match to TRBD1. After removal of 4 bases from V and 6 bases from J, the junction contained 11 bases not matched to a gene. The CDR3 has 15 residues. Germline assignment: CDR1 SGHNT and CDR2 YENEEA. This chain's CDR3 is CASSSYRGRSPEAFF. DNA for the CDR3: TGTGCCAGCAGCTCCTACAGGGGCAGGAGCCCTGAAGCTTTCTTT.

The chain links TRBV6-4 to TRBJ2-3; possible D gene TRBD2, 6 bases. The CDR3 is 15 residues long. V gave up 3 bases and J gave up 0 bases, with 10 bases separating them. Germline values: CDR1 MRHNA, CDR2 SNTAGT. CDR3: CASSEGGGSTDTQYF. The CDR3 nucleotides are TGTGCCAGCAGTGAAGGTGGGGGGAGCACAGATACGCAGTATTTT.

The V and J genes are TRBV5-6 and TRBJ2-3; the D is unclear. Looked up from germline, CDR1 is SGHDT and CDR2 is YYEEEE. Between the trimmed V and J ends, which lost 2 bases and 0 bases, there was a span of 7 bases. The CDR3 sequence is 14 residues long. DNA for the CDR3: TGTGCCAGCAGCTTCCAGACTAGCACAGATACGCAGTATTTT. This encodes CASSFQTSTDTQYF.

The genes are TRBV3-1 (or the pseudogene TRBV3-2) and TRBJ2-7; TRBD1 agrees at 8 bases. This CDR3 comprises 16 residues. Unmatched junction bases numbered 11, after V lost 4 bases and J lost 3 bases. Germline CDR1 LGHDT, CDR2 YNNKEL (reference sequence). In DNA form, the CDR3 reads TGTGCCAGCAGCCGAACCTTCGGACAGGGATACTACGAGCAGTACTTC. Residues: CASSRTFGQGYYEQYF.

Of note for this clone: The identical CDR3 is also encoded by other nucleotide sequences in the sample. The chain has TRBV3-1 (or the pseudogene TRBV3-2) and TRBJ1-5; TRBD1 agrees at 8 bases. V gave up 1 base and J gave up 4 bases; unmatched junction bases: 0. Germline values: CDR1 LGHDT, CDR2 YNNKEL (reference sequence). CDR3 length equals 14 residues. CDR3 coding DNA: TGTGCCAGCAGCCAAGGACAGGGGAATCAGCCCCAGCATTTT. It translates to CASSQGQGNQPQHF.

The chain has TRBV21-1 and TRBJ2-2; the DNA was not used to check the table's D call, TRBD1. TRBV21-1 represents a pseudogene. This CDR3 has 16 residues. The CDR3 loop is CASSDSDQGNTGELFF. CDR3 sequence (DNA): TGTGCCAGCAGCGACTCCGACCAGGGGAACACCGGGGAGCTGTTTTTT.

The table lists this clone with a few counts. The CDR3 here is CASSLDRPTEAFF. The CDR3 DNA reads as TGTGCCAGCAGCTTGGACAGACCCACTGAAGCTTTCTTT. The chain joins TRBV5-4 to TRBJ1-1; D gene uncertain. Trimming shortened V by 0 bases and J by 4 bases, and 7 bases separated the two germline ends. The CDR3 covers 13 residues. The germline gives CDR1 SGHNT, CDR2 YYREEE (reference sequence).

The rearrangement uses TRBV19 and TRBJ2-1, with 7 bases matching TRBD1. Trimming took 7 bases from V and 2 from J; bases not matched to a gene: 11. The CDR3 has 16 residues. Germline V gene data show CDR1 as LNHDA and CDR2 as SQIVND (reference sequence). This CDR3 is CASTTIGTAAYNEQFF. The CDR3 DNA sequence: TGTGCCAGTACTACAATCGGGACAGCAGCCTACAATGAGCAGTTCTTC.

J is TRBJ1-6 and V is TRBV6-6; a possible D gene is TRBD1 (6 bases). The CDR3 is 15 amino acids. Deletions cut 7 bases from V and 4 bases from J, with 14 bases between. Germline loops: CDR1 MNHNY, CDR2 SVGAGI (reference sequence). CDR3 bases: TGTGCCAGCAACCTGGGGACAATGTATAATTCACCCCTCCACTTT. Protein: CASNLGTMYNSPLHF.

J is TRBJ1-3 and V is TRBV7-8; D uncertain. This CDR3 has 15 residues. CDR1 is SGHVS and CDR2 is FQNEAQ in the germline V gene. Trimming took off 1 base at V and 1 base at J, with 8 bases between the two ends. CDR3 nucleotide sequence: TGTGCCAGCAGCTTAGAACCGGGTTCTGGAAACACCATATATTTT. Translated, it gives CASSLEPGSGNTIYF.

This chain links TRBV7-8 with TRBJ2-7; the match to TRBD1 covers 9 bases. V trimming: 1 base; J trimming: 2 bases; junction bases outside the gene matches: 3. This CDR3 contains 15 residues. CDR1 SGHVS and CDR2 FQNEAQ come from the germline V gene. CDR3 residues: CASSLGTGDPYEQYF. CDR3 DNA sequence: TGTGCCAGCAGCTTAGGGACAGGGGATCCCTACGAGCAGTACTTC.

This clone appeared a few times. This rearrangement joins TRBV30 to TRBJ1-2; 7 bases are a match to TRBD1. Germline CDR1 and CDR2: GTSNPN and SVGIG (reference sequence). J gave up 2 bases and V 5 bases, and 5 bases lay outside the gene matches. The CDR3 loop spans 13 amino acids. CDR3 in DNA: TGTGCCTGGCCGAGAGGGGGCAACTATGGCTACACCTTC. Translated, it gives CAWPRGGNYGYTF.

V is TRBV19 and J is TRBJ2-7, with 9 bases lining up with TRBD1. V lost 3 bases to trimming and J lost 0 bases; unmatched junction nucleotides: 15. Germline-derived CDR1 and CDR2 are LNHDA and SQIVND (reference sequence). The CDR3 has 19 amino acids. CDR3 sequence (DNA): TGTGCCAGTAGTATTGCAGTTTTCTCCGGGACAGGGTACTCCTACGAGCAGTACTTC. It translates to CASSIAVFSGTGYSYEQYF. Looking up the rest from reference TRBV19 and TRBJ2-7 gives the full variable domain: DGGITQSPKYLFRKEGQNVTLSCEQNLNHDAMYWYRQDPGQGLRLIYYSQIVNDFQKGDIAEGYSVSREKKESFPLTVTSAQKNPTAFYLCASSIAVFSGTGYSYEQYFGPGTRLTVT.

The chain uses TRBV27 and TRBJ2-2; 8 bases agree with TRBD1. Trimming cost V 9 bases and J 3 bases; bases outside gene matches: 6. CDR3 length: 14 residues. CDR1 is MNHEY and CDR2 is SMNVEV in the germline V gene (reference sequence). Written as DNA, the CDR3 is TGTGCCAGTCAGGGGGCCCCCTACACCGGGGAGCTGTTTTTT. Translation gives CASQGAPYTGELFF.

The J gene is TRBJ1-1, the V gene TRBV12-5, with TRBD1 matching over 10 bases. This CDR3 contains 14 residues. The V and J ends lost 7 bases and 4 bases, in that order; junction bases with no gene match: 6. Germline CDR1 LGHNT, CDR2 FRNRAP. The CDR3: CASARQGATTEAFF. As DNA, the CDR3 is TGTGCTAGTGCCAGACAGGGGGCGACCACTGAAGCTTTCTTT.

This chain links TRBV25-1 with TRBJ2-2, with unresolved D. Germline CDR1 and CDR2: MGHDK and SYGVNS. V lost 7 bases and J 1 base, leaving 19 bases between the germline ends. CDR3 size: 17 residues. The CDR3 spells CASKSIRGFGNTGELFF. In DNA form, the CDR3 reads TGTGCCAGCAAGTCAATACGCGGCTTCGGGAACACCGGGGAGCTGTTTTTT. Based on the CDR3 plus reference TRBV25-1 and TRBJ2-2, the full variable domain is EADIYQTPRYLVIGTGKKITLECSQTMGHDKMYWYQQDPGMELHLIHYSYGVNSTEKGDLSSESTVSRIRTEHFPLTLESARPSHTSQYLCASKSIRGFGNTGELFFGEGSRLTVL.

This clone was seen just once. The J gene is TRBJ1-2, the V gene TRBV7-9, with unresolved D. The CDR3 contains 14 residues. The germline CDR1 and CDR2 sequences are SEHNR and FQNEAQ (reference sequence). V was clipped by 3 bases and J by 3 bases, with 11 bases between them. The CDR3, as DNA: TGTGCCAGCAGCTTCCCCGCGATGGACTATGGCTACACCTTC. The encoded protein is CASSFPAMDYGYTF. The variable domain in full, completed from reference TRBV7-9 and TRBJ1-2, reads DTGVSQNPRHKITKRGQNVTFRCDPISEHNRLYWYRQTLGQGPEFLTYFQNEAQLEKSRLLSDRFSAERPKGSFSTLEIQRTEQGDSAMYLCASSFPAMDYGYTFGSGTRLTVV.

The chain recombines TRBV19 with TRBJ1-3; 11 nucleotides match TRBD1. The CDR3 spans 14 residues. Trimming removed 6 bases from V and 2 bases from J; junction bases left unmatched: 0. CDR1 is LNHDA, CDR2 SQIVND, per germline (reference sequence). The CDR3 nucleotides read TGTGCCAGTAGGGACAGGGGGCCTGGAAACACCATATATTTT. Amino acid sequence: CASRDRGPGNTIYF.

The rearrangement joins TRBV9 to TRBJ2-3; TRBD2 matches 12 bases. CDR1 and CDR2 from the germline V gene are SGDLS and YYNGEE. The CDR3 has 18 amino acids. Trimming removed 4 bases from V and 3 bases from J; junction bases left unmatched: 12. The CDR3 protein is CASSPSSSGGAVTDTQYF. The DNA of the CDR3 is TGTGCCAGCAGCCCTTCCTCTAGCGGGGGGGCCGTGACAGATACGCAGTATTTT. The full variable domain, completed using reference TRBV9 and TRBJ2-3, is DSGVTQTPKHLITATGQRVTLRCSPRSGDLSVYWYQQSLDQGLQFLIQYYNGEERAKGNILERFSAQQFPDLHSELNLSSLELGDSALYFCASSPSSSGGAVTDTQYFGPGTRLTVL.